A selection of T cell receptor beta chains follows, all from one sample in a study of post-analysis software for immune sequencing data. MiXCR, applied by TCRdb to the PCR reads, yields one record per CDR3 protein. The data show roughly 200,000 distinct CDR3 sequences, around 30% seen once. The material sequenced was blood. These receptors were obtained from a girl under 18 with multiple sclerosis. CDR3s include the opening cysteine and the closing phenylalanine or tryptophan. The D gene is left open where the match is weak. Size tells how often a clone was seen (once, few, many) or the class of an expanded clone, and some rows leave it out.

v_gene	j_gene	d_gene	abundance	CDR3aa	CDR3nt
TRBV30	TRBJ2-3	TRBD2	many	CAWSLGGGAADTQYF	TGTGCCTGGAGTCTGGGGGGAGGGGCTGCAGATACGCAGTATTTT
TRBV5-1	TRBJ2-1	TRBD2	once	CASSSAGGYNEQFF	TGCGCCAGCTCGAGCGCGGGAGGGTACAATGAGCAGTTCTTC
TRBV6-5	TRBJ1-1	TRBD1	.	CASSYDRGYTEAFF	TGTGCCAGCAGTTATGACAGGGGGTACACTGAAGCTTTCTTT
TRBV20-1	TRBJ2-4	.	many	CSARGQGVAKNIQYF	TGCAGTGCTAGAGGGCAGGGAGTGGCCAAAAACATTCAGTACTTC
TRBV7-2	TRBJ2-3	TRBD2	many	CASSPGTSPSTDTQYF	TGTGCCAGCAGCCCAGGGACTAGCCCTAGCACAGATACGCAGTATTTT
TRBV12-3/TRBV12-4	TRBJ2-1	TRBD2	.	CASSSRLAGEGEQFF	TGTGCCAGCAGTTCCCGACTAGCGGGAGAGGGTGAGCAGTTCTTC
TRBV6-2/TRBV6-3	TRBJ2-7	.	many	CASIDRLDYEQYF	TGTGCCAGTATCGACAGGTTAGACTACGAGCAGTACTTC
TRBV10-3	TRBJ1-1	TRBD1	few	CATGTGSENTEAFF	TGTGCCACGGGGACAGGGAGTGAGAACACTGAAGCTTTCTTT
TRBV2	TRBJ1-2	TRBD1	few	CASSADRGGGYTF	TGTGCCAGCAGCGCTGACAGGGGAGGTGGCTACACCTTC
TRBV13	TRBJ2-2	TRBD1	many	CASSRQGTGELFF	TGTGCCAGCAGCCGACAGGGCACCGGGGAGCTGTTTTTT
TRBV29-1	TRBJ2-3	.	many	CSGGVAQGPPDTQYF	TGCAGCGGGGGAGTAGCCCAGGGGCCCCCAGATACGCAGTATTTT
TRBV7-2	TRBJ1-2	.	.	CASSPQGHRNTDYGYTF	TGTGCCAGCAGCCCCCAGGGACACCGGAACACTGACTATGGCTACACCTTC
TRBV13	TRBJ2-6	TRBD1	few	CASSSTQGAPGANVLTF	TGTGCCAGCAGCTCTACCCAGGGGGCGCCTGGGGCCAACGTCCTGACTTTC
TRBV28	TRBJ2-4	.	.	CAGSFHRGRRNIQYF	TGTGCCGGCAGTTTCCATAGGGGACGGAGAAACATTCAGTACTTC
TRBV7-2	TRBJ2-4	TRBD2	.	CASSLGGGTSGKKNIQYF	TGTGCCAGCAGCTTAGGGGGGGGGACTAGCGGAAAAAAAAACATTCAGTACTTC
TRBV7-2	TRBJ1-1	.	many	CASTLGGMNTEAFF	TGTGCCAGCACCTTGGGGGGAATGAACACTGAAGCTTTCTTT
TRBV5-1	TRBJ2-7	TRBD2	few	CASTGRLAGDPDEQYF	TGCGCCAGCACCGGAAGACTAGCGGGGGATCCTGACGAGCAGTACTTC
TRBV6-5	TRBJ1-2	TRBD1	.	CASSYPTGQGYGYTF	TGTGCCAGCAGTTACCCCACTGGACAGGGGTATGGCTACACCTTC
TRBV5-1	TRBJ2-3	.	.	CASSVMGRTPDTQYF	TGCGCCAGCAGTGTAATGGGACGGACTCCAGATACGCAGTATTTT
TRBV4-2	TRBJ2-1	TRBD2	many	CASSQGTSVREQFF	TGTGCCAGCAGCCAGGGGACTAGCGTTCGGGAGCAGTTCTTC
TRBV28	TRBJ2-7	.	many	CASSLRMMAEQYF	TGTGCCAGCAGTTTACGGATGATGGCGGAGCAGTACTTC
TRBV20-1	TRBJ2-7	.	many	CSASYRARSSYEQYF	TGCAGTGCTAGTTATCGGGCACGGAGCTCCTACGAGCAGTACTTC
TRBV29-1	TRBJ2-7	TRBD2	.	CSVESGGRAGGPHEQYF	TGCAGCGTTGAAAGCGGAGGACGAGCGGGAGGGCCTCACGAGCAGTACTTC
TRBV6-5	TRBJ1-4	.	.	CASSRLQGGEKLFF	TGTGCCAGCAGCCGCCTGCAGGGAGGCGAAAAACTGTTTTTT
TRBV10-3	TRBJ1-1	.	few	CAISESRDGATTEAFF	TGTGCCATCAGTGAGTCGAGGGACGGCGCGACCACTGAAGCTTTCTTT
TRBV7-6	TRBJ2-1	.	.	CASSLGAIIGGNEQFF	TGTGCCAGCAGCTTAGGGGCAATCATCGGGGGCAATGAGCAGTTCTTC
TRBV5-1	TRBJ2-1	TRBD2	many	CASRSFRTSGGGSSYNEQFF	TGCGCCAGCAGGTCCTTCAGGACTAGCGGGGGGGGGAGCTCCTACAATGAGCAGTTCTTC
TRBV14	TRBJ2-3	.	.	CAIRNTDTQYF	TGTGCCATCCGGAACACAGATACGCAGTATTTT
TRBV29-1	TRBJ1-1	.	.	CSVNRKLMNTEAFF	TGCAGCGTAAACAGGAAATTAATGAACACTGAAGCTTTCTTT
TRBV7-9	TRBJ2-1	TRBD2	many	CASSSQVGLAGGEQFF	TGTGCCAGCAGCTCGCAAGTCGGACTAGCGGGAGGTGAGCAGTTCTTC
TRBV29-1	TRBJ2-4	.	few	CSVGRDSENIQYF	TGCAGCGTTGGGAGGGACAGCGAAAACATTCAGTACTTC
TRBV24-1	TRBJ2-5	.	many	CATSDLDQETQYF	TGTGCCACCAGTGATCTTGACCAAGAGACCCAGTACTTC
TRBV6-5	TRBJ1-1	.	.	CASSYRKWAQGNTEAFF	TGTGCCAGCAGTTACCGTAAGTGGGCACAGGGGAACACTGAAGCTTTCTTT
TRBV29-1	TRBJ2-7	TRBD1	many	CSATQGTYEQYF	TGCAGCGCAACACAGGGGACCTACGAGCAGTACTTC
TRBV20-1	TRBJ2-7	.	.	CSARGSSSYEQYF	TGCAGTGCTAGGGGGAGTAGCTCCTACGAGCAGTACTTC
TRBV20-1	TRBJ2-3	.	.	CSALGEMVDTQYF	TGCAGTGCTTTAGGGGAAATGGTAGATACGCAGTATTTT
TRBV20-1	TRBJ1-1	.	once	CSARDSKQFGSTEAFF	TGCAGTGCTAGAGACTCGAAACAGTTCGGTAGCACTGAAGCTTTCTTT
TRBV29-1	TRBJ2-1	.	many	CSVAPGVNEQFF	TGCAGCGTTGCGCCAGGGGTGAATGAGCAGTTCTTC
TRBV4-1	TRBJ2-7	.	few	CASSQAGGYSREQYF	TGCGCCAGCAGCCAAGCGGGGGGCTATTCACGCGAGCAGTACTTC
TRBV6-5	TRBJ2-1	TRBD1	many	CASRVQGNSYNEQFF	TGTGCCAGCAGGGTACAGGGGAACTCCTACAATGAGCAGTTCTTC
TRBV29-1	TRBJ2-7	TRBD1	many	CSAADRVDLYEQYF	TGCAGCGCCGCGGACAGGGTGGACCTATACGAGCAGTACTTC